The source of this T cell receptor beta chain is a study of CD8+ T cells in alopecia areata. From germline, CDR1 is LGHNT and CDR2 FRNRAP. J was trimmed by 8 bases and V by 3 bases; bases with no gene match: 10. The CDR3 length is 16 residues. After isolation, RNA underwent reverse transcription to generate cDNA as the sequencing template. Produced via immunoSEQ multiplex PCR; TCRdb's table is partial and in-frame only. The table shows about 200,000 clones, with around three fifths occurring only once. General study results and limits: TCR sharing across patients was less clear than in mice, possibly HLA-related.

Specified treatment: oral pan-JAK inhibitor, 5-10 mg twice daily. Sampling of alopecia areata patients yielded lesional scalp punch biopsies as well as peripheral blood. This clone was recorded many times. Its antigen remains unidentified. The chain couples TRBV12-5 to TRBJ1-6; the match to TRBD1 covers 7 bases. The receptor comes from a human donor with alopecia areata. The sample was CD4+ T cells sorted from blood, taken at week 4, from a patient treated with tofacitinib. Written as DNA, the CDR3 is TGTGCTAGTGGTTTAACCGTGACAGGGACCTATTCACCCCTCCACTTT. Protein sequence: CASGLTVTGTYSPLHF. Using reference TRBV12-5 and TRBJ1-6 for the parts outside the CDR3, the full variable domain is DARVTQTPRHKVTEMGQEVTMRCQPILGHNTVFWYRQTMMQGLELLAYFRNRAPLDDSGMPKDRFSAEMPDATLATLKIQPSEPRDSAVYFCASGLTVTGTYSPLHFGNGTRLTVT.